The T cell receptor beta chain under discussion was sequenced for a study of T cell repertoires in cytomegalovirus infection. Whole-study context: Newly reported HLA-C-restricted and thoroughly characterized HLA-B-restricted CMV epitopes were employed.

The table lists this clonotype with a few counts. Its antigen is as yet unknown. This CDR3 spans 15 amino acids. Deletions cut 1 base from V and 9 bases from J, with 13 bases between. Germline loops: CDR1 SNHLY, CDR2 FYNNEI. One entry per CDR3 protein results from TCRdb running MiXCR on the reads. The sample contains 550,000 to 850,000 distinct CDR3 sequences, approximately 33% of which appear only once. Study-wide points: The study found HLA-C-restricted CMV-specific TCR beta clonotypes dominating the ex vivo response.

The chain carries TRBV2 and TRBJ1-6; no reliable D call. Sequencing used cultured PBMCs, obtained from culture after CMV antigen stimulation. This receptor was obtained from a human donor in good health (CMV status not recorded). Some clones in this sample may be carry-over from other donors' samples. CDR3 DNA: TGTGCCAGCAGTGAAGTGAGAGGGATTGGTTCACCCCTCCACTTT. Protein sequence: CASSEVRGIGSPLHF. The full variable domain, its missing parts supplied by reference TRBV2 and TRBJ1-6, is EPEVTQTPSHQVTQMGQEVILRCVPISNHLYFYWYRQILGQKVEFLVSFYNNEISEKSEIFDDQFSVERPDGSNFTLKIRSTKLEDSAMYFCASSEVRGIGSPLHFGNGTRLTVT.